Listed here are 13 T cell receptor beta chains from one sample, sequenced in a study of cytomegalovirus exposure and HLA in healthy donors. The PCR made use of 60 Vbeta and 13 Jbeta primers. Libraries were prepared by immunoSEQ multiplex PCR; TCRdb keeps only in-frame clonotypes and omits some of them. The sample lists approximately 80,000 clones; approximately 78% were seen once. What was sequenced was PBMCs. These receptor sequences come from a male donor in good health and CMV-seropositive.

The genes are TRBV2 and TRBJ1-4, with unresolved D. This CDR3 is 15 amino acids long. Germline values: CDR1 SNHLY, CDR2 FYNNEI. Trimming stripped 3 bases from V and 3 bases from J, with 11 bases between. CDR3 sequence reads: CASSERVHPNEKLFF. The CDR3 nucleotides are TGTGCCAGCAGTGAGAGGGTACACCCTAATGAAAAACTGTTTTTT.

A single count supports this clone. CDR3 sequence reads: CASSYGAGNQPQHF. CDR3 in DNA: TGTGCCAGCAGTTATGGGGCCGGGAATCAGCCCCAGCATTTT. The chain is built from TRBV6-5 and TRBJ1-5; D perhaps matches TRBD1 (5 bases). CDR3 length equals 14 residues. V lost 3 bases to trimming and J lost 4 bases, with 10 bases between them. Germline lookup yields CDR1 MNHEY and CDR2 SVGAGI.

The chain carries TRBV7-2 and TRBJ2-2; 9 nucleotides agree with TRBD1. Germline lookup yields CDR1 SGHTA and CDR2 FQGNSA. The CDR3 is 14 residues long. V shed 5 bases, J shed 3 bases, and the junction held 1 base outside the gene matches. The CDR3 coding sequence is TGTGCCAGCAGCCGGACAGGGGACACCGGGGAGCTGTTTTTT. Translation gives CASSRTGDTGELFF.

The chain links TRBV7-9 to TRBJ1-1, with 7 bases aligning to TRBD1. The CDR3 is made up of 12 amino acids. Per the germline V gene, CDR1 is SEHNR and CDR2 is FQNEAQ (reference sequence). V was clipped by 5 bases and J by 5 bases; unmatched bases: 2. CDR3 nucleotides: TGTGCCAGCAGCGCGACAGGGACTGAAGCTTTCTTT. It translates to CASSATGTEAFF.

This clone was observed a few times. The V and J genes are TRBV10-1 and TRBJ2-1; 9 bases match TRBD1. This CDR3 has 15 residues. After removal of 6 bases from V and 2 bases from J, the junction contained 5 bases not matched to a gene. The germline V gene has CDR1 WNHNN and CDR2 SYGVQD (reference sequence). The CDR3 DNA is TGCGCCAGCAGGCTCCGACAGGGGGCCTACAATGAGCAGTTCTTC. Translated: CASRLRQGAYNEQFF.

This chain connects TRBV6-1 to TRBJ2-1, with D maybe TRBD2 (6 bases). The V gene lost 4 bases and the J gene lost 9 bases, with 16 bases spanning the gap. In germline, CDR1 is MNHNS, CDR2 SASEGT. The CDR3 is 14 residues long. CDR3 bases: TGTGCCAGCAGTGCCGCGGGACTCCCTTTTGAGCAGTTCTTC. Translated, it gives CASSAAGLPFEQFF.

The CDR3 reads CASSFRDSWEEKLFF. Written as DNA, the CDR3 is TGTGCCAGCAGCTTTAGGGACTCCTGGGAGGAAAAACTGTTTTTT. The chain uses TRBV7-6 and TRBJ1-4, with a possible D match to TRBD1 (5 bases). The length of the CDR3 is 15 residues. Trimming stripped 3 bases from V and 8 bases from J, with 16 bases between. Germline-derived CDR1 and CDR2 are SGHVS and FNYEAQ.

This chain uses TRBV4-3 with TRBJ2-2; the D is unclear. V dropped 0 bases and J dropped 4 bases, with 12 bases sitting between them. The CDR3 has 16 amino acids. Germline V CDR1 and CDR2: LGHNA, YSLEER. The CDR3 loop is CASSQDLGSTTGELFF. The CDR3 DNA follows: TGCGCCAGCAGCCAAGATCTGGGCAGCACCACCGGGGAGCTGTTTTTT.

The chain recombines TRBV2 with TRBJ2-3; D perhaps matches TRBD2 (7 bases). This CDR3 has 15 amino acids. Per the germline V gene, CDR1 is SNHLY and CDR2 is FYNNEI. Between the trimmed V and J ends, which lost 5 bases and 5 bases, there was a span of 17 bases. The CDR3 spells CASSPSGGGVDTQYF. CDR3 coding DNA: TGTGCCAGCAGTCCTAGCGGAGGGGGGGTAGATACGCAGTATTTT.

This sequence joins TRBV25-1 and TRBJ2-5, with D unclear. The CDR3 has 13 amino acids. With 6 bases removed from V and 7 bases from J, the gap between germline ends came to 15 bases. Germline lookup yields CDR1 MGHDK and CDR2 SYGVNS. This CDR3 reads CASRRLDMGTQYF. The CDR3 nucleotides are TGTGCCAGCAGACGGTTAGACATGGGGACCCAGTACTTC.

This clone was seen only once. CDR3 DNA: TGTGCCAGCAGCTTAGGGCCAGATACGCAGTATTTT. Translation: CASSLGPDTQYF. This chain uses TRBV7-9 with TRBJ2-3; D not certain. This CDR3 comprises 12 residues. V was pared by 1 base and J by 4 bases, with 3 bases between. Germline V gene sequence: CDR1 SEHNR, CDR2 FQNEAQ (reference sequence).

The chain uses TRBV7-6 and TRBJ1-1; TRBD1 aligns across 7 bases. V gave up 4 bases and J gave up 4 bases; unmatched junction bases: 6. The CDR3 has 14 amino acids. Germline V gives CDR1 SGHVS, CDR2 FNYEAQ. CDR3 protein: CASSSNRGPTEAFF. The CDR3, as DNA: TGTGCCAGCAGCTCGAACAGGGGCCCCACTGAAGCTTTCTTT.

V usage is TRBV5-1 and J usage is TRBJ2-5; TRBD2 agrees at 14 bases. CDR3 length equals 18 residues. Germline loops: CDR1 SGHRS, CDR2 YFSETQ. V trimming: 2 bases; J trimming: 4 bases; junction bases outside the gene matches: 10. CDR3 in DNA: TGCGCCAGCAGCTTCTACGGGACTAGCGGGAGTATTGGAGAGACCCAGTACTTC. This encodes CASSFYGTSGSIGETQYF.